This TCR beta chain is drawn from a study of control samples from healthy donors and cancer patients. CDR1 and CDR2 from the germline V gene are LNHDA and SQIVND (reference sequence). This CDR3 region has 15 residues. Deletions cut 9 bases from V and 5 bases from J, with 23 bases between. Method: immunoSEQ multiplex PCR; TCRdb's copy keeps in-frame clones and lacks some. The table lists about 120,000 clones, just over 90% of them singletons. This TCR was sampled from a woman aged 18 to 35 in good health. The gene calls are TRBV19 and TRBJ2-7; no clear D gene. The sequenced material came from blood. In DNA, the CDR3 is TGTGCCAGCGCCACTATAAATACGGTAGCCCACGAGCAGTACTTC. Translating it yields CASATINTVAHEQYF.